The following is a T cell receptor (beta chain) sequence with its context. Its antigen specificity is not known. No much larger clonotype is one base removed from it; base qualities were not supplied. From a lookup of the germline V gene (reference sequence), CDR1 and CDR2 are PRHDT and FYEKMQ. The cysteine opens and the phenylalanine closes a CDR3 of 14 amino acids. Only the CDR3 region is kept as DNA, spanning 42 bases read in frame from base 1. Trimming accounts for 6 bases at V and 5 bases at J, while the number of junction bases matched to no gene is 4. The collaborating institutions used their own protocols to collect whole blood in K2EDTA tubes. For TCRbeta analysis, collaborator samples were shipped as frozen whole blood, as isolated PBMCs, or as DNA extracted from either sample type. TCRbeta CDR3 regions were amplified from genomic DNA by means of the immunoSEQ Assay, a bias-controlled multiplex PCR. Regarding the original processing steps: Nucleated cell counts per sample were estimated from amplification of reference gene primers within the assay. To quantify the absolute abundance of each unique TCRbeta CDR3 rearrangement, sequence reads were collapsed and filtered. For each sample, productive Simpson clonality was calculated as the square root of Simpson's diversity index across productive rearrangements. TCRdb stores this immuneACCESS table with in-frame sequences only. Part of the clones is absent; in the studies checked, under half of the shortfall reflects unresolved V genes, and no reason is known for the rest. The V and J calls and clone size are taken from that table; D and trimming were inferred from the DNA. The table for this sample lists around 100,000 clones; about 86% of them were counted only once. Approximately 3.5% of the sample belongs to the ten largest clones.

This specimen comes from a study of blood T cell repertoires in COVID-19 (dated by TCRdb to 2020 to 2022). General notes on the study: Samples covering the acute and convalescent phases of COVID-19 were provided by collaborators in the United States, Italy and Spain. The material from the prospective study consisted of cDNA or gDNA derived from T cells, B-cell-depleted T cells, or PBMCs. Subjects who had been exposed to COVID-19, were actively infected with it, or had recovered from it provided the deeply sampled blood TCRbeta repertoires that made up the dataset. A freely available public database, intended as a resource for researchers studying the immune response to SARS-CoV-2, is where the repertoires were released. Samples came from the ongoing ImmuneRACE study (first 160 participants) plus 1,254 subjects from 6 global collaborators. The sample metadata nearly always contained a de-identified subject ID, COVID-19 status, age in years and sex. Where HLA class I and class II types were available, the types were taken from metadata supplied by the sample provider, not from assay-based typing. The paper's findings and limits, for the study overall: The quantity of clinical and demographic metadata differed by source and by participant and was supplied without curation.

This TCR was sampled from a human donor in a cohort sampled during active COVID-19. Sequencing input: peripheral blood. Here the chain combines TRBV13 and TRBJ2-5, and 12 junction bases match TRBD2. The CDR3 has the sequence CASRLLAGGETQYF. The bases are TGTGCCAGCAGGTTACTAGCGGGGGGTGAGACCCAGTACTTC.